This TCR beta chain was found in a study of shared clonotypes between healthy human individuals. When replicate PCRs were run on sorted subsets, they used approximately 0.2 ug DNA, tens of thousands of T cell genomes. Profiling relied on immunoSEQ multiplex PCR, and the TCRdb table lists in-frame clones only, not all of them. Of 2 million to 2.5 million clones listed, roughly 96% are singletons. CDR3 size: 14 residues. Germline V CDR1 and CDR2: SEHNR, FQNEAQ (reference sequence). The V end lost 1 base, the J end lost 1 base, and 7 bases lay between the germline ends. The sequencing sample was made of naive CD4+ T cells sorted from blood. Indicated subset: CD45RA+ positively selected. This TCR was recovered from a man aged 18 to 30 in good health. The chain couples TRBV7-9 to TRBJ2-5; D possibly corresponds to TRBD1 (5 bases). CDR3 in amino acids: CASSLVTAQETQYF. The CDR3 DNA reads TGTGCCAGCAGCTTAGTGACAGCCCAAGAGACCCAGTACTTC.